This T cell receptor beta chain emerged from a study of cytotoxic CD8 clonotypes in ibrutinib-treated CLL. Study-wide context: Investigators reported roughly 24 partial and 2 complete responses; after median roughly 63 months, around 15 patients remained remitted and about twelve progressed. The study recorded mean values of around 250,000 productive templates and approximately 100,000 productive rearrangements per sample.

CDR1 and CDR2 (germline): SNHLY, FYNNEI. The CDR3 loop spans 15 amino acids. V was cut by 0 bases and J by 4 bases, with 12 bases left in between. Repertoires were generated with immunoSEQ multiplex PCR, while TCRdb's copy carries only in-frame clones and drops some. The sample carries over 250,000 clones, 65% to 85% recorded once. This clone came up a few times. Its antigen is still unknown. Findings and caveats of the study: Public clonotypes were rare and shrank or held steady on treatment.

Extraction of around 2.2 micrograms of genomic DNA from cryopreserved PBMCs supplied material for TCR beta libraries. This chain uses TRBV2 with TRBJ1-2; perhaps TRBD1 as D (6 bases). This receptor was obtained from a human donor with chronic lymphocytic leukemia. Here the sequenced sample was PBMCs, taken at disease progression, from a patient treated with ibrutinib. The CDR3 is CASSEARPGAYGYTF. CDR3 sequence (DNA): TGTGCCAGCAGTGAAGCCCGGCCAGGGGCCTATGGCTACACCTTC.